These 22 T cell receptor beta chains share one sample of origin, sequenced in a study of cytomegalovirus exposure and HLA in healthy donors. The PCR made use of 60 Vbeta and 13 Jbeta primers. Sequencing was performed with immunoSEQ multiplex PCR; in TCRdb, only in-frame clones are kept and a portion is missing. The profile shows around 150,000 clones, approximately 61% of them singletons. Sequences were obtained from PBMCs. The receptors shown here come from a human donor in good health.

This chain links TRBV5-1 with TRBJ2-3, with 8 positions matching TRBD1. The ends lost 3 bases at V and 5 bases at J; junction bases unmatched: 11. This CDR3 region has 16 residues. CDR1 and CDR2 from the germline V gene are SGHRS and YFSETQ. Here the CDR3 reads CASSSRQGMKGDTQYF. CDR3 in DNA: TGCGCCAGCAGCTCCCGACAGGGGATGAAGGGAGATACGCAGTATTTT.

This clone was counted a few times. The chain joins TRBV6-1 to TRBJ1-2, with a tentative D call TRBD1 (6 bases). Germline CDR1 reads MNHNS; CDR2 reads SASEGT. This CDR3 has 13 residues. Trimming pared 2 bases from V and 14 bases from J, leaving 18 bases between. The CDR3 DNA reads as TGTGCCAGCAGTGAATCGGGACAAGGGGGGGAAACCTTC. As protein: CASSESGQGGETF.

The V gene is TRBV2, the J gene TRBJ2-2; 9 bases are shared with TRBD1. From germline, CDR1 is SNHLY and CDR2 FYNNEI. The V and J ends lost 8 bases and 7 bases, in that order; junction bases with no gene match: 8. The CDR3 length is 14 residues. CDR3 DNA sequence: TGTGCCAGCCGGCTGACAGGGGGGATCGGGGAGCTGTTTTTT. Translating gives CASRLTGGIGELFF. Filled out from reference TRBV2 and TRBJ2-2, the complete variable domain reads EPEVTQTPSHQVTQMGQEVILRCVPISNHLYFYWYRQILGQKVEFLVSFYNNEISEKSEIFDDQFSVERPDGSNFTLKIRSTKLEDSAMYFCASRLTGGIGELFFGEGSRLTVL.

The chain links TRBV28 to TRBJ2-5; 11 bases map to TRBD2. Germline V gene sequence: CDR1 MDHEN, CDR2 SYDVKM. The CDR3 length is 21 residues. Losses at the gene ends were 2 bases for V and 7 bases for J; bases not matched to a gene: 24. The CDR3 region has the DNA TGTGCCAGCAGTTTACTCACTTTTCGCAGACCGACTAGCGGGACGGTGGGGACCCAGTACTTC. Translating gives CASSLLTFRRPTSGTVGTQYF.

The CDR3 here is CASTGPGNQPQHF. The CDR3 DNA sequence: TGTGCCAGTACAGGGCCGGGCAATCAGCCCCAGCATTTT. The chain joins TRBV19 to TRBJ1-5, with a tentative D call TRBD1 (5 bases). The CDR3 contains 13 residues. Trimming stripped 7 bases from V and 2 bases from J, with 9 bases between. CDR1 is LNHDA, CDR2 SQIVND, per germline (reference sequence).

In its sample, this clone was seen a few times. The gene calls are TRBV25-1 and TRBJ1-1; 7 bases map to TRBD1. The ends lost 4 bases at V and 9 bases at J; junction bases unmatched: 17. The CDR3 has 16 amino acids. The germline gives CDR1 MGHDK, CDR2 SYGVNS. The CDR3 coding sequence is TGTGCCAGCAGTGCCTATATGGGCCACAGGGGTGACCAAGCTTTCTTT. The encoded protein is CASSAYMGHRGDQAFF. Supplemented by reference TRBV25-1 and TRBJ1-1, the full variable domain reads EADIYQTPRYLVIGTGKKITLECSQTMGHDKMYWYQQDPGMELHLIHYSYGVNSTEKGDLSSESTVSRIRTEHFPLTLESARPSHTSQYLCASSAYMGHRGDQAFFGQGTRLTVV.

The CDR3: CAISDGKLNQPQHF. DNA of the CDR3: TGTGCCATCAGTGACGGGAAGCTAAATCAGCCCCAGCATTTT. V gene TRBV10-3 combines with J gene TRBJ1-5; no definite D call. Per germline, CDR1 ENHRY and CDR2 SYGVKD. Trimming removed 3 bases at V and 4 bases at J, with 10 bases between. CDR3 size: 14 residues.

The chain recombines TRBV18 with TRBJ1-5, with a weak D call TRBD1 (5 bases). Germline V gene sequence: CDR1 KGHSH, CDR2 LQKENI. The V and J ends lost 3 bases and 5 bases respectively, with 11 bases between them. This CDR3 region has 14 residues. The CDR3 sequence is CASSPGPGDQPQHF. In DNA, the CDR3 is TGTGCCAGCTCACCCGGGCCGGGGGATCAGCCCCAGCATTTT. The complete variable domain, with remaining parts taken from reference TRBV18 and TRBJ1-5, reads NAGVMQNPRHLVRRRGQEARLRCSPMKGHSHVYWYRQLPEEGLKFMVYLQKENIIDESGMPKERFSAEFPKEGPSILRIQQVVRGDSAAYFCASSPGPGDQPQHFGDGTRLSIL.

The chain uses TRBV6-1 and TRBJ2-7; D gene ambiguous. The CDR3 is 12 amino acids. Trimming took 1 base from V and 4 from J, leaving 5 bases between them. Germline CDR1 reads MNHNS; CDR2 reads SASEGT. CDR3 sequence: CASSEGSYEQYF. CDR3 nucleotide sequence: TGTGCCAGCAGTGAAGGGAGTTACGAGCAGTACTTC.

This chain joins TRBV5-1 and TRBJ2-1; 7 nucleotides line up with TRBD2. V lost 2 bases and J lost 4; bases outside the gene matches: 6. The germline V gene has CDR1 SGHRS and CDR2 YFSETQ. The CDR3 totals 15 residues. The CDR3 coding sequence is TGCGCCAGCAGCTTAAGTGGGGGGGTTTACAATGAGCAGTTCTTC. Translated: CASSLSGGVYNEQFF.

This clone was counted a few times. J is TRBJ2-1 and V is TRBV29-1, with D unclear. Germline loops: CDR1 SQVTM, CDR2 ANQGSEA. With 1 base removed from V and 9 bases from J, the gap between germline ends came to 13 bases. This CDR3 is built from 13 residues. The CDR3 protein is CSVEVGSSTEQFF. Written as DNA, the CDR3 is TGCAGCGTTGAAGTCGGTAGCTCCACTGAGCAGTTCTTC.

For this clone: A junction end diverges from the germline sequence, so it may reflect a read error. The chain joins TRBV9 to TRBJ1-1; 9 nucleotides line up with TRBD1. The CDR3 sequence is 18 residues long. The germline V gene has CDR1 SGDLS and CDR2 YYNGEE. CDR3 residues: CASSGNLDRGGGNAEAFF. Written as DNA, the CDR3 is TGTGCCAGCAGCGGGAACTTGGACAGGGGAGGGGGGAACGCTGAAGCTTTCTTT.

CDR3 sequence reads: CASSSGELGYTF. The CDR3 coding sequence is TGTGCCAGTAGCTCCGGGGAGTTGGGCTACACCTTC. The V and J genes are TRBV19 and TRBJ1-2; D uncertain. Germline V lookup: CDR1 LNHDA, CDR2 SQIVND (reference sequence). V was clipped by 6 bases and J by 8 bases, with 13 bases between them. The CDR3 is 12 residues long. The whole variable domain, remainder taken from reference TRBV19 and TRBJ1-2, is DGGITQSPKYLFRKEGQNVTLSCEQNLNHDAMYWYRQDPGQGLRLIYYSQIVNDFQKGDIAEGYSVSREKKESFPLTVTSAQKNPTAFYLCASSSGELGYTFGSGTRLTVV.

Here the CDR3 reads CASSLGRAGDLLNTEAFF. For the CDR3, the DNA is TGTGCCAGCAGCTTAGGCCGGGCAGGGGATTTGTTGAACACTGAAGCTTTCTTT. The chain joins TRBV7-9 to TRBJ1-1; the D gene is possibly TRBD1 (6 bases). Germline-derived CDR1 and CDR2 are SEHNR and FQNEAQ (reference sequence). This CDR3 has 18 residues. V lost 1 base, J lost 0 bases, and 18 bases lay in between.

V is TRBV28 and J is TRBJ2-7; no reliable D call. Germline assignment: CDR1 MDHEN and CDR2 SYDVKM. Trimming removed 7 bases from V and 4 bases from J, with 11 bases in between. The CDR3 has 12 amino acids. Here the CDR3 DNA reads TGTGCCAGCACGCCGGGTTGGTACGAGCAGTACTTC. Its translation is CASTPGWYEQYF.

V gene TRBV4-1 combines with J gene TRBJ1-1, with a tentative D call TRBD1 (6 bases). This CDR3 has 16 amino acids. Germline CDR1 MGHRA, CDR2 YSYEKL. V was shortened by 4 bases and J by 3 bases, with 18 bases between the two germline ends. The CDR3 sequence is CASSPEFLRGYTEAFF. In DNA form, the CDR3 reads TGCGCCAGCAGCCCCGAATTCCTTAGGGGGTACACTGAAGCTTTCTTT.

CDR3 amino acids: CASSLDSRGLAGALQETQYF. The CDR3 DNA reads TGTGCCAGCAGCTTAGACTCCCGGGGACTAGCGGGAGCACTCCAAGAGACCCAGTACTTC. The chain links TRBV11-2 to TRBJ2-5; 14 nucleotides align to TRBD2. The ends lost 0 bases at V and 1 base at J; junction bases unmatched: 10. The CDR3 runs to 20 residues. Germline V CDR1 and CDR2: SGHAT, FQNNGV.

The chain uses TRBV5-1 and TRBJ2-5, with 7 bases that match TRBD1. The CDR3 length is 14 residues. CDR1 is SGHRS and CDR2 is YFSETQ in the germline V gene. Trimming at V came to 4 bases and at J to 0 bases, leaving 3 bases not matched to a gene. DNA of the CDR3: TGCGCCAGCAGCGATGACAGGGACCAAGAGACCCAGTACTTC. It yields the protein CASSDDRDQETQYF.

The chain links TRBV2 to TRBJ1-4; TRBD1 matches 7 bases. The CDR3 covers 15 residues. Germline trimming cut 11 bases from V and 4 bases from J; bases unmatched to any gene: 13. Germline-derived CDR1 and CDR2 are SNHLY and FYNNEI. The CDR3 spells CASQRKGARNEKLFF. CDR3 DNA: TGTGCCTCCCAGAGGAAGGGGGCGCGTAATGAAAAACTGTTTTTT. The full variable domain, rest sourced from reference TRBV2 and TRBJ1-4, is EPEVTQTPSHQVTQMGQEVILRCVPISNHLYFYWYRQILGQKVEFLVSFYNNEISEKSEIFDDQFSVERPDGSNFTLKIRSTKLEDSAMYFCASQRKGARNEKLFFGSGTQLSVL.

The chain couples TRBV7-8 to TRBJ2-5, with a weak D call TRBD1 (7 bases). The J call is uncertain, as TRBJ2-7 better fits the DNA end. The CDR3 extends over 15 amino acids. CDR1 and CDR2 (germline): SGHVS, FQNEAQ. The CDR3 DNA follows: TGTGCCAGCAGCTTAAGTGCTCAGGGGGGATACGAGCAGTACTTC. Translated: CASSLSAQGGYEQYF.

The chain recombines TRBV9 with TRBJ1-3; D might be TRBD1 (6 bases). V lost 0 bases to trimming and J lost 2 bases, with 6 bases between them. The CDR3 extends over 14 amino acids. Germline V lookup: CDR1 SGDLS, CDR2 YYNGEE. The CDR3 loop is CASSVDRAGNTIYF. The CDR3 DNA follows: TGTGCCAGCAGCGTAGACAGGGCTGGAAACACCATATATTTT.

V gene TRBV2 combines with J gene TRBJ1-2; tentative D call: TRBD1 (5 bases). CDR1 is SNHLY, CDR2 FYNNEI, per germline. The V and J ends lost 6 bases and 5 bases respectively, with 13 bases between them. The CDR3 contains 13 residues. CDR3 DNA sequence: TGTGCCAGCAGGGCTTCGGGGGTTTATGGCTACACCTTC. Translated: CASRASGVYGYTF.